The 18 T cell receptor beta chains below were found in one sample sequenced in a study of blood T cell repertoires in COVID-19. Profiled with immunoSEQ multiplex PCR; TCRdb holds only in-frame clones, not every one. This table holds under 250,000 clones, around 91% found once. The sample taken for sequencing was peripheral blood. These receptors originate from a woman in her 40s with acute or convalescent COVID-19.

This clone is a singleton in its sample. The rearrangement links TRBV2 to TRBJ1-1; possible D gene TRBD1, 5 bases. The V gene lost 10 bases and the J gene lost 4 bases, with 19 bases spanning the gap. Germline CDR1 and CDR2: SNHLY and FYNNEI. This CDR3 region has 14 residues. The CDR3: CAIASRRVGTEAFF. The CDR3, as DNA: TGTGCCATCGCCTCCCGCAGGGTTGGCACTGAAGCTTTCTTT.

V is TRBV18 and J is TRBJ1-6, with a tentative D call TRBD1 (5 bases). Germline CDR1 and CDR2: KGHSH and LQKENI. Between the trimmed V and J ends, which lost 3 bases and 10 bases, there was a span of 13 bases. The CDR3 totals 14 residues. The CDR3 DNA follows: TGTGCCAGCTCACCGTCGGGGGGGTGGTCACCCCTCCACTTT. Its translation: CASSPSGGWSPLHF.

The V gene is TRBV5-1, the J gene TRBJ1-1, with D perhaps TRBD1 (6 bases). With 7 bases removed from V and 2 bases from J, the gap between germline ends came to 15 bases. The CDR3 contains 14 residues. Looked up from germline, CDR1 is SGHRS and CDR2 is YFSETQ. The CDR3 sequence is CASGFGGPNTEAFF. CDR3 sequence (DNA): TGCGCCAGCGGTTTCGGGGGGCCAAACACTGAAGCTTTCTTT.

This rearrangement joins TRBV27 to TRBJ1-1; D may be TRBD1 (6 bases). Germline CDR1 and CDR2: MNHEY and SMNVEV (reference sequence). The CDR3 contains 14 residues. The V end was cut by 6 bases, the J end by 6 bases, with 17 bases between. CDR3 sequence reads: CASSRQEWQAEAFF. The CDR3 nucleotides are TGTGCCAGCAGCCGACAGGAATGGCAGGCTGAAGCTTTCTTT.

This clone was observed once. The chain couples TRBV27 to TRBJ2-5; 8 bases line up with TRBD1. The CDR3 extends over 15 amino acids. J gave up 4 bases and V 6 bases, and 10 bases lay outside the gene matches. Per germline, CDR1 MNHEY and CDR2 SMNVEV (reference sequence). The CDR3 DNA is TGTGCCAGCAGACGCCAGACAGGGGAGGTAGAGACCCAGTACTTC. Translating gives CASRRQTGEVETQYF.

The chain employs TRBV6-5 and TRBJ1-1; 7 bases align to TRBD1. The germline CDR1 and CDR2 sequences are MNHEY and SVGAGI. V lost 9 bases, J lost 1 base, and 5 bases stayed unmatched. The CDR3 sequence is 13 residues long. CDR3 region: CASGTARNTEAFF. The CDR3 region has the DNA TGTGCCAGTGGGACAGCTAGGAACACTGAAGCTTTCTTT.

The chain joins TRBV18 to TRBJ1-1; D may be TRBD1 (6 bases). From germline, CDR1 is KGHSH and CDR2 LQKENI. V dropped 5 bases and J dropped 3 bases, with 7 bases sitting between them. The CDR3 loop spans 12 amino acids. The CDR3 reads CASSNRDTEAFF. CDR3 sequence (DNA): TGTGCCAGCTCAAACAGGGACACTGAAGCTTTCTTT.

V gene TRBV29-1 combines with J gene TRBJ2-3; TRBD2 matches at 14 bases. CDR1 is SQVTM and CDR2 is ANQGSEA in the germline V gene. There are 16 residues in the CDR3. Losses at the gene ends were 4 bases for V and 6 bases for J; bases not matched to a gene: 9. As DNA, the CDR3 is TGCAGCGTTGTGGGGACTAGCGGGGGTTGGTCGGATACGCAGTATTTT. It codes for CSVVGTSGGWSDTQYF.

The chain recombines TRBV5-5 with TRBJ1-3; possible D gene TRBD1, 6 bases. CDR1 and CDR2 from the germline V gene are SGHKS and YYEKEE (reference sequence). V gave up 0 bases and J gave up 0 bases, with 13 bases separating them. The CDR3 runs 17 residues. The CDR3 DNA reads as TGTGCCAGCAGCTTGGCCCCCGACAGGTACTCTGGAAACACCATATATTTT. Translation gives CASSLAPDRYSGNTIYF.

The V gene is TRBV24-1, the J gene TRBJ1-1, with a possible D match to TRBD1 (5 bases). CDR1 is KGHDR, CDR2 SFDVKD, per germline. V gave up 2 bases and J gave up 7 bases, with 19 bases separating them. The CDR3 has 16 residues. In DNA, the CDR3 is TGTGCCACCAGTGATTCCCAGGGTGTTAGTGGCGGTGAAGCTTTCTTT. It encodes CATSDSQGVSGGEAFF.

V gene TRBV20-1 combines with J gene TRBJ1-4; the D is unclear. The CDR3 covers 15 residues. Trimming removed 3 bases from V and 1 base from J, with 12 bases in between. Germline CDR1 reads DFQATT; CDR2 reads SNEGSKA (reference sequence). CDR3 in amino acids: CSASRPEGTNEKLFF. CDR3 DNA: TGCAGTGCTAGTCGCCCAGAGGGAACTAATGAAAAACTGTTTTTT.

The chain has TRBV2 and TRBJ1-2; 9 positions match TRBD1. This CDR3 is built from 15 residues. Looked up from germline, CDR1 is SNHLY and CDR2 is FYNNEI. J was trimmed by 7 bases and V by 4 bases; bases with no gene match: 10. CDR3 sequence reads: CASSATGQGSGGYTF. The DNA for the CDR3 is TGTGCCAGCAGTGCGACGGGACAGGGATCGGGTGGCTACACCTTC.

The J gene is TRBJ1-1, the V gene TRBV6-5, with unresolved D. In germline, CDR1 is MNHEY, CDR2 SVGAGI. V was trimmed by 3 bases and J by 1 base, leaving 6 bases between them. The length of the CDR3 is 13 residues. In DNA, the CDR3 is TGTGCCAGCAGTTATAGAAGGAACACTGAAGCTTTCTTT. The encoded protein is CASSYRRNTEAFF.

J is TRBJ2-5 and V is TRBV20-1; D not resolved. Germline assignment: CDR1 DFQATT and CDR2 SNEGSKA (reference sequence). CDR3 size: 11 residues. Trimming left V 0 bases short and J 7 bases short, with 6 bases between. The CDR3: CSARDTGTQYF. For the CDR3, the DNA is TGCAGTGCTAGAGATACCGGGACCCAGTACTTC.

The V gene is TRBV6-1, the J gene TRBJ1-6; weak D call: TRBD1 (6 bases). Trimming took off 1 base at V and 10 bases at J, with 14 bases between the two ends. The V gene's germline CDR1 is MNHNS and CDR2 SASEGT. This CDR3 has 15 residues. CDR3 nucleotide sequence: TGTGCCAGCAGTGAAGACAGGGAGTTTAGGTCACCCCTCCACTTT. This encodes CASSEDREFRSPLHF.

V gene TRBV7-3 combines with J gene TRBJ1-1, with a tentative D call TRBD1 (5 bases). The CDR3 has 15 residues. Germline CDR1 reads SGHTA; CDR2 reads FQGTGA. Trimming took off 7 bases at V and 5 bases at J, with 20 bases between the two ends. The CDR3 protein is CASTEGALMGTEAFF. In DNA form, the CDR3 reads TGTGCCAGCACCGAAGGGGCCCTAATGGGTACTGAAGCTTTCTTT.

The rearrangement uses TRBV30 and TRBJ2-1; 8 bases fit TRBD2. V dropped 4 bases and J dropped 5; count of bases not matched to a gene: 13. This CDR3 region has 16 residues. Germline CDR1 reads GTSNPN; CDR2 reads SVGIG (reference sequence). CDR3 sequence reads: CAWTGPQRGLNNEQFF. The CDR3 DNA reads as TGTGCCTGGACTGGGCCCCAGCGGGGGCTCAACAATGAGCAGTTCTTC.

V usage is TRBV5-1 and J usage is TRBJ2-1; 9 bases are a match to TRBD2. Germline V gives CDR1 SGHRS, CDR2 YFSETQ. After removal of 1 base from V and 5 bases from J, the junction contained 7 bases not matched to a gene. The CDR3 has 16 amino acids. The CDR3 spells CASSLNRLAGHNEQFF. The CDR3, as DNA: TGCGCCAGCAGCTTGAATAGGCTAGCGGGGCACAATGAGCAGTTCTTC.